This T cell receptor (beta chain) was retrieved from a study of T cell responses to AZD1222 COVID-19 vaccine. Notes on the study in general: Donors skewed white British and female; clonal diversity was possibly underestimated. The number of AZD1222 recipients seropositive at baseline was only 5 to 7.

Only in-frame clones appear in the TCRdb table, and some are missing; sequencing was by immunoSEQ multiplex PCR. The repertoire holds approximately 170,000 clones, with 85% to 95% as singletons. As for this clone: Its matching antigen is unknown.

This CDR3 region has 13 residues. The germline V gene encodes CDR1 SGHVS and CDR2 FQNEAQ. V was pared by 7 bases and J by 9 bases, with 18 bases between. The receptor was derived from an adult in good health. The sample consisted of peripheral blood, taken on day 0 of AZD1222 vaccination. V usage is TRBV7-8 and J usage is TRBJ1-1; D uncertain. The CDR3 spells CASTEDRAVKAFF. The CDR3 DNA follows: TGTGCCAGCACCGAAGACCGGGCCGTAAAAGCTTTCTTT.